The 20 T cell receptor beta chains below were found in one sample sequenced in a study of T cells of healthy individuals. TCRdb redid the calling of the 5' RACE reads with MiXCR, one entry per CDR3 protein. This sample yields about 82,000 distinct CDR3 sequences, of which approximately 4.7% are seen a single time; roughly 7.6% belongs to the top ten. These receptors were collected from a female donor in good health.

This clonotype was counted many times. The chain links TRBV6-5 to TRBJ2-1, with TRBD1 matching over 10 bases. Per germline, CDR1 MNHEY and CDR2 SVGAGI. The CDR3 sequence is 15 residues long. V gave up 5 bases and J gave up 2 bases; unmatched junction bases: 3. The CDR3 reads CASSPDRGAYNEQFF. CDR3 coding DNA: TGTGCCAGCAGTCCGGACAGGGGGGCCTACAATGAGCAGTTCTTC.

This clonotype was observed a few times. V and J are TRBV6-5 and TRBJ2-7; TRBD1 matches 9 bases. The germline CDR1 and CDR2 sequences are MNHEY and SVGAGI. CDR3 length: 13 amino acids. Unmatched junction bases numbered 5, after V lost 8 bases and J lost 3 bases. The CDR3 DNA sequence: TGTGCCAGCCGCCCGGGACAGGGCTACGAGCAGTACTTC. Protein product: CASRPGQGYEQYF.

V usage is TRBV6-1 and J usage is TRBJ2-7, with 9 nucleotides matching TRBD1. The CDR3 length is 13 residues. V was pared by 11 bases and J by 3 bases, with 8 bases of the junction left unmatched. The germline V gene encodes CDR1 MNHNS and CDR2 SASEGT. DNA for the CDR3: TGTGCCGTTGACGGGGACAGGGACTACGAGCAGTACTTC. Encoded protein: CAVDGDRDYEQYF.

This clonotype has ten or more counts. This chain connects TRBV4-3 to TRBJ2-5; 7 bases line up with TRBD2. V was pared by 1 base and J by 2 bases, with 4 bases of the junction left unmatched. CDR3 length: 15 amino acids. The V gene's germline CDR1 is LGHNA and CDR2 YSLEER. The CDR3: CASSQAAGAQETQYF. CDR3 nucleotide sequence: TGCGCCAGCAGCCAAGCTGCGGGAGCACAAGAGACCCAGTACTTC.

The CDR3 loop is CASSQEYGTPSWAQHF. DNA of the CDR3: TGCGCCAGCAGCCAAGAATACGGGACACCCAGTTGGGCCCAGCATTTT. The rearrangement uses TRBV4-1 and TRBJ1-5; possible D gene TRBD1, 6 bases. This CDR3 is built from 16 residues. Germline CDR1 MGHRA, CDR2 YSYEKL. V was trimmed by 0 bases and J by 11 bases, leaving 20 bases between them.

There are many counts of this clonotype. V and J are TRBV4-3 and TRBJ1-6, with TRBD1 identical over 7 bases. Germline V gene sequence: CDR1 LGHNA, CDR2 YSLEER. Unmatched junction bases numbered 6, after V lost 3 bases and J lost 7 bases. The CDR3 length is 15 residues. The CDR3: CASSQGDRVNSPLHF. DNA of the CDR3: TGCGCCAGCAGCCAGGGTGACAGGGTGAATTCACCCCTCCACTTT.

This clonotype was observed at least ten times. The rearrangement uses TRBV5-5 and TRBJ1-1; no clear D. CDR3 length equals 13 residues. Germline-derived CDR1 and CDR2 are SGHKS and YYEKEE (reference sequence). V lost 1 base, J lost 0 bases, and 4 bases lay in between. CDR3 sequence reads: CASSLTLNTEAFF. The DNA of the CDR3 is TGTGCCAGCAGCTTGACACTGAACACTGAAGCTTTCTTT.

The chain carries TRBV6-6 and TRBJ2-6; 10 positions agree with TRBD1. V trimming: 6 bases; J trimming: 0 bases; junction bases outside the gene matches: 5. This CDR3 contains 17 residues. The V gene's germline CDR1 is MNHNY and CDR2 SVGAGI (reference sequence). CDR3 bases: TGTGCCAGCAGAACGACAGGGGGCTTCTCTGGGGCCAACGTCCTGACTTTC. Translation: CASRTTGGFSGANVLTF.

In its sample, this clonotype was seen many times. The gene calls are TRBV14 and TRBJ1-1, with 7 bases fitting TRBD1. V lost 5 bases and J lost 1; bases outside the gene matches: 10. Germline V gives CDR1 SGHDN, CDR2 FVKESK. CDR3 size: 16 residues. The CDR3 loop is CASSYNLGTANTEAFF. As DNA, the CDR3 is TGTGCCAGCAGCTACAATCTGGGGACAGCGAACACTGAAGCTTTCTTT.

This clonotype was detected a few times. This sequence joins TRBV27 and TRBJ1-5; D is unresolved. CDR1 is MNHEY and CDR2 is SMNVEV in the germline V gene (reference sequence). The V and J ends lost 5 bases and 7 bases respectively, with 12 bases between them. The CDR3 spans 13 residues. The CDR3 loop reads CASSNGVGQPQHF. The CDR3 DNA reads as TGTGCCAGCAGTAACGGGGTCGGCCAGCCCCAGCATTTT.

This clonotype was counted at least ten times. The DNA for the CDR3 is TGTGCCAGCAGTCTAGCAGTTAGCACAGATACGCAGTATTTT. Its protein is CASSLAVSTDTQYF. This rearrangement joins TRBV28 to TRBJ2-3; the D gene is possibly TRBD2 (5 bases). Germline CDR1 is MDHEN and CDR2 is SYDVKM. The CDR3 spans 14 residues. The ends were cut back, 5 bases at V and 0 bases at J, with 9 bases in the middle.

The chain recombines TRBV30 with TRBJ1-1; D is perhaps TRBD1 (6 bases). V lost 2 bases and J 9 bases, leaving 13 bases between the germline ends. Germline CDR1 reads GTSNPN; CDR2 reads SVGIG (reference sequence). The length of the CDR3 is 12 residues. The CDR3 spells CAWSSLRGQAFF. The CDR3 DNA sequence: TGTGCCTGGAGTTCCCTCAGGGGACAAGCTTTCTTT.

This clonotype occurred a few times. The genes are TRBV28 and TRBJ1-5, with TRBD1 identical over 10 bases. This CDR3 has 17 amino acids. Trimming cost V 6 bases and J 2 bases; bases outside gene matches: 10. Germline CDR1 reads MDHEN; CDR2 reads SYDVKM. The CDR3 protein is CASSLDRGRGGNQPQHF. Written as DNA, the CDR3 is TGTGCCAGCAGCCTAGACAGGGGGCGGGGGGGCAATCAGCCCCAGCATTTT.

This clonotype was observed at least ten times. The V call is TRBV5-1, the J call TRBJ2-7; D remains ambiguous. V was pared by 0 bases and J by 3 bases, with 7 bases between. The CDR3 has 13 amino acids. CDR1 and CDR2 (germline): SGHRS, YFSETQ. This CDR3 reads CASSLGHHYEQYF. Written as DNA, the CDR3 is TGCGCCAGCAGCTTGGGGCACCACTACGAGCAGTACTTC. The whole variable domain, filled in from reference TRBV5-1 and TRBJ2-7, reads KAGVTQTPRYLIKTRGQQVTLSCSPISGHRSVSWYQQTPGQGLQFLFEYFSETQRNKGNFPGRFSGRQFSNSRSEMNVSTLELGDSALYLCASSLGHHYEQYFGPGTRLTVT.

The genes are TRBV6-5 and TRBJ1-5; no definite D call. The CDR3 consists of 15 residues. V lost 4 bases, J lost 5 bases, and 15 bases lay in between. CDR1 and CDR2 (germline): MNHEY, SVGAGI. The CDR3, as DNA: TGTGCCAGCAGTTCATCTCTCTTGGGGTATCAGCCCCAGCATTTT. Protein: CASSSSLLGYQPQHF.

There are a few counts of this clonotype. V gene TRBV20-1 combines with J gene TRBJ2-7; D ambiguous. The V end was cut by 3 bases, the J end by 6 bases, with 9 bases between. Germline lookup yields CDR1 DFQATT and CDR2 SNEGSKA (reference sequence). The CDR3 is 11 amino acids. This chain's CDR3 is CSASKIGEQYF. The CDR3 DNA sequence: TGCAGTGCTAGTAAAATTGGCGAGCAGTACTTC.

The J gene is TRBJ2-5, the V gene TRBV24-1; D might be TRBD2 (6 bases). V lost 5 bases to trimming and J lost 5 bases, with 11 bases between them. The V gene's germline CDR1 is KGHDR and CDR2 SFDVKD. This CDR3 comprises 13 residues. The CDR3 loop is CATSVPGSETQYF. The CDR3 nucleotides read TGTGCCACCAGTGTTCCCGGGAGCGAGACCCAGTACTTC.

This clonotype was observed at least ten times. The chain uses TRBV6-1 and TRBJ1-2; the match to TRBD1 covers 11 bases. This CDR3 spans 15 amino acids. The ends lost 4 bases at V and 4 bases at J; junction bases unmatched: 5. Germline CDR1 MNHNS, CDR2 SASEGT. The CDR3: CASSGWTGGVYGYTF. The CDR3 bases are TGTGCCAGCAGTGGATGGACAGGGGGCGTCTATGGCTACACCTTC.

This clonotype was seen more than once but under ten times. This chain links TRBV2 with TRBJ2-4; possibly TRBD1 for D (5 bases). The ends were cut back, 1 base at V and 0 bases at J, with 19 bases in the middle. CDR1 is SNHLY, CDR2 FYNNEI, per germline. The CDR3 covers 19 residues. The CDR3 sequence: CASSEGGFLNRLAKNIQYF. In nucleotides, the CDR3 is TGTGCCAGCAGTGAAGGGGGCTTCCTAAACCGACTAGCCAAAAACATTCAGTACTTC.

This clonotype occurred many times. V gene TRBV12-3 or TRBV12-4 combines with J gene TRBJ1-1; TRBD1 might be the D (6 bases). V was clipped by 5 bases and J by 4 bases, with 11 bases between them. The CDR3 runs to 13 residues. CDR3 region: CASSHRVATEAFF. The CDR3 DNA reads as TGTGCCAGCAGTCACAGGGTGGCCACTGAAGCTTTCTTT.